These 6 T cell receptor beta chains came from one sample sequenced in a study of OX40 agonist ivuxolimab in advanced cancers. Produced via immunoSEQ multiplex PCR; TCRdb's table is partial and in-frame only. The table has about 79,000 clones, approximately 94% seen once; the top ten hold around a tenth. This sample comprised CD4+ or CD8+ T cells sorted from blood, obtained in a trial of the OX40 agonist ivuxolimab. The receptors come from an adult with an advanced solid tumor such as melanoma, head and neck, liver or kidney cancer.

This clone was counted between two and nine times. The chain is built from TRBV7-2 and TRBJ2-7; 7 positions match TRBD1. CDR1 is SGHTA and CDR2 is FQGNSA in the germline V gene. This CDR3 has 13 amino acids. Trimming cost V 5 bases and J 1 base; bases outside gene matches: 2. The CDR3 is CASSTGQSYEQYF. For the CDR3, the DNA is TGTGCCAGCAGCACGGGACAGTCCTACGAGCAGTACTTC.

V and J are TRBV27 and TRBJ1-2; D unresolved. Looked up from germline, CDR1 is MNHEY and CDR2 is SMNVEV (reference sequence). Trimming took off 5 bases at V and 5 bases at J, with 18 bases between the two ends. The length of the CDR3 is 15 residues. Written as DNA, the CDR3 is TGTGCCAGCAGTCCTTCGGGCGGCCAGGCATATGGCTACACCTTC. This translates into CASSPSGGQAYGYTF.

The gene calls are TRBV28 and TRBJ1-6; 7 positions agree with TRBD1. Germline CDR1 is MDHEN and CDR2 is SYDVKM. This CDR3 is built from 15 residues. The trim removed 1 base at V and 9 bases at J, leaving 6 bases unmatched. This CDR3 reads CASSLSDRASSPLHF. The CDR3 bases are TGTGCCAGCAGTTTATCAGACAGGGCTAGTTCACCCCTCCACTTT.

The chain carries TRBV6-1 and TRBJ2-3, with D maybe TRBD1 (5 bases). Deletions cut 10 bases from V and 4 bases from J, with 18 bases between. The CDR3 length is 14 residues. Germline-derived CDR1 and CDR2 are MNHNS and SASEGT. This CDR3 is CATDLIQGPDTQYF. The CDR3 DNA follows: TGTGCCACCGACCTAATTCAGGGCCCAGATACGCAGTATTTT.

J is TRBJ2-5 and V is TRBV11-2; D not resolved. Germline V gene sequence: CDR1 SGHAT, CDR2 FQNNGV. Trimming removed 6 bases from V and 2 bases from J, with 10 bases in between. The CDR3 extends over 13 amino acids. The CDR3 coding sequence is TGTGCCAGCAGTAGGAACTATCAAGAGACCCAGTACTTC. Its translation is CASSRNYQETQYF.

The V gene is TRBV9, the J gene TRBJ2-3; D possibly corresponds to TRBD2 (6 bases). V gave up 5 bases and J gave up 5 bases, with 12 bases separating them. Per the germline V gene, CDR1 is SGDLS and CDR2 is YYNGEE. The CDR3 contains 13 residues. The CDR3 DNA reads as TGTGCCAGCAGGGAGGGACTCGGAGATACGCAGTATTTT. Encoded protein: CASREGLGDTQYF.